Below, 3 T cell receptor beta chains from the same sample are listed, as sequenced in a study of spatial heterogeneity in lung cancer. General study results and limits: Counts of expanded alpha and beta TCRs within tumors tracked the tumor nonsynonymous mutation count.

As for time point: sample taken at primary tumor resection. TCRdb ran MiXCR on the 5' RACE reads and lists one entry per CDR3 protein. The sample includes about 30,000 distinct CDR3 sequences, roughly 6.6% of them seen just once. Their cognate antigens are unknown. The starting material was lung tumor tissue, obtained at surgery. The receptors stem from a male donor with early-stage non-small cell lung cancer.

This clonotype is classed as medium-sized (0.01 to 0.1%). The rearrangement joins TRBV5-1 to TRBJ2-7; 7 bases fit TRBD1. After removal of 0 bases from V and 4 bases from J, the junction contained 4 bases not matched to a gene. Germline V gene sequence: CDR1 SGHRS, CDR2 YFSETQ. This CDR3 is 14 amino acids long. For the CDR3, the DNA is TGCGCCAGCAGCTTGGAGGGGGCGCAATACGAGCAGTACTTC. This translates into CASSLEGAQYEQYF.

This clonotype was seen at least ten times. The rearrangement joins TRBV2 to TRBJ2-5, with D maybe TRBD2 (6 bases). The CDR3 consists of 12 residues. V shed 6 bases and J shed 7 bases, with 12 bases lying between them. Germline loops: CDR1 SNHLY, CDR2 FYNNEI. The CDR3 DNA sequence: TGTGCCAGCAGGCGAGGAGCGGGGACCCAGTACTTC. Translating it yields CASRRGAGTQYF.

This clonotype was observed a few times. This CDR3 reads CASSRDYRYIQYF. As DNA, the CDR3 is TGTGCCAGCAGTCGGGACTATCGTTACATTCAGTACTTC. The chain uses TRBV6-5 and TRBJ2-4; 7 nucleotides match TRBD2. The CDR3 is 13 residues long. The germline gives CDR1 MNHEY, CDR2 SVGAGI. The V gene end was trimmed by 5 bases and the J gene end by 8 bases; junction bases not matched to a gene: 6.